This is a list of T cell receptor beta chains from one sample in a study of blood T cell repertoires in COVID-19. Here immunoSEQ multiplex PCR was the method, and the copy in TCRdb shows in-frame clones only, minus some. In the table there are more than 65,000 clones, approximately 80% of which are singletons. The sample was peripheral blood. The receptors stem from a woman aged 50 to 60 with acute or convalescent COVID-19. Each CDR3 is given with its conserved first and last residue. D genes are given only for firm matches. Clone size is stated in some rows and not others, as once, few, many or a class when expanded.

>TRBJ2-7|TRBD1|.|TRBV7-2
CASSFRDRTAYEQYF
TGTGCCAGCAGCTTTCGGGACAGGACGGCCTACGAGCAGTACTTC
>TRBJ2-5|TRBD2|once|TRBV14
CASSQDGSGGQYF
TGTGCCAGCAGCCAAGACGGTAGCGGGGGTCAGTACTTC
>TRBJ2-5|TRBD2|.|TRBV7-8
CASSLRGTSRSEETQYF
TGTGCCAGCAGCTTGAGGGGGACTAGCCGTTCGGAAGAGACCCAGTACTTC
>TRBJ2-5|TRBD1|.|TRBV19
CASSIATSGTGEETQYF
TGTGCCAGTAGTATCGCGACCTCCGGGACAGGGGAAGAGACCCAGTACTTC
>TRBJ2-5|.|.|TRBV3-1/TRBV3-2
CASSPGETQYF
TGTGCCAGCAGCCCCGGGGAGACCCAGTACTTC
>TRBJ2-7|TRBD1|.|TRBV7-2
CASSPRQGTYEQYF
TGTGCCAGCAGCCCTCGACAGGGAACCTACGAGCAGTACTTC
>TRBJ2-5|.|few|TRBV29-1
CSVGGVSWETQYF
TGCAGCGTTGGGGGGGTTTCTTGGGAGACCCAGTACTTC
>TRBJ2-1|TRBD2|.|TRBV27
CASTSDAGVIYNEQFF
TGTGCCAGCACGTCCGACGCGGGAGTTATCTACAATGAGCAGTTCTTC
>TRBJ2-3|.|.|TRBV3-1/TRBV3-2
CASSPRLGGASTDTQYF
TGTGCCAGCAGCCCAAGATTGGGGGGGGCTAGCACAGATACGCAGTATTTT
>TRBJ1-2|TRBD1|.|TRBV19
CASSTTGTGGGYTF
TGTGCCAGTAGTACGACCGGGACAGGGGGCGGCTACACCTTC
>TRBJ2-7|TRBD2|.|TRBV7-2
CASSSLAGGWEQYF
TGTGCCAGCAGCTCCTTAGCGGGAGGGTGGGAGCAGTACTTC
>TRBJ2-1|TRBD2|.|TRBV10-1
CASKSGGKQFF
TGCGCCAGCAAAAGCGGGGGTAAGCAGTTCTTC
>TRBJ2-1|TRBD1|.|TRBV5-1
CASSLAGTGDNEQFF
TGCGCCAGCAGCTTGGCCGGGACAGGGGACAATGAGCAGTTCTTC
>TRBJ1-3|.|.|TRBV5-4
CASSSNLDSLSGNTIYF
TGTGCCAGCAGCTCAAACCTGGACAGCCTCTCTGGAAACACCATATATTTT
>TRBJ1-2|TRBD1|.|TRBV7-2
CASSWGTGGYYGYTF
TGTGCCAGCAGCTGGGGGACAGGGGGCTACTATGGCTACACCTTC
>TRBJ1-1|TRBD1|.|TRBV18
CASSPTGEINTEAFF
TGTGCCAGCTCACCGACAGGGGAGATAAACACTGAAGCTTTCTTT
>TRBJ1-5|.|.|TRBV25-1
CASSLTYSNQPQHF
TGTGCCAGCAGTTTGACATATAGCAATCAGCCCCAGCATTTT
>TRBJ2-7|TRBD1|.|TRBV10-3
CAISADRLYEQYF
TGTGCCATCAGCGCGGACAGGCTCTACGAGCAGTACTTC
>TRBJ2-7|.|.|TRBV7-5
CARKTSWKYEQYF
TGTGCCAGAAAAACTAGCTGGAAATACGAGCAGTACTTC
>TRBJ2-1|TRBD2|.|TRBV6-5
CASSYPGLSNEQFF
TGTGCCAGCAGTTACCCGGGACTAAGCAATGAGCAGTTCTTC
>TRBJ1-2|.|.|TRBV10-3
CAISEQDDLGYTF
TGTGCCATCAGTGAACAGGATGACCTCGGCTACACCTTC
>TRBJ1-3|TRBD1|few|TRBV5-1
CASSYGTGSSSTIYF
TGCGCCAGCAGCTATGGGACAGGGTCATCGAGCACCATATATTTT
>TRBJ2-7|TRBD1|.|TRBV13
CASSAAVGTGVNREQYF
TGTGCCAGCAGCGCAGCGGTTGGGACAGGGGTTAATAGGGAGCAGTACTTC
>TRBJ2-1|.|once|TRBV5-4
CASRPDRGNNEQFF
TGTGCCAGCAGGCCGGACCGGGGGAACAATGAGCAGTTCTTC
>TRBJ2-1|TRBD2|once|TRBV5-4
CASSLGLAGVYEQFF
TGTGCCAGCAGCCTAGGACTAGCGGGAGTTTATGAGCAGTTCTTC
>TRBJ2-2|TRBD1|.|TRBV2
CASGGQGVGTGELFF
TGTGCCAGCGGGGGACAGGGGGTCGGCACCGGGGAGCTGTTTTTT
>TRBJ2-7|.|.|TRBV18
CASSRQTYEQYF
TGTGCCAGCTCGCGACAGACCTACGAGCAGTACTTC